These T cell receptor beta chains were read from a single sample in a study of blood T cell repertoires in COVID-19. The assay was immunoSEQ multiplex PCR, and TCRdb's table has in-frame clones only and misses some. This sample has under 85,000 clones, with roughly 81% found just once. Sequenced material: peripheral blood. The receptors come from a man older than 75 with acute or convalescent COVID-19. CDR3s include the opening cysteine and the closing phenylalanine or tryptophan. D genes are given only for firm matches. Some rows have no size entry. The others give once, few or many, or a class for an expanded clone.

TRBV28	TRBJ1-2	NA	TRBD1	CASSLVRGQYGYTF	TGTGCCAGCAGTTTAGTCAGGGGACAGTATGGCTACACCTTC
TRBV13	TRBJ2-6	NA	NA	CASSLQDSGANVLTF	TGTGCCAGCAGCTTACAGGACTCTGGGGCCAACGTCCTGACTTTC
TRBV2	TRBJ1-4	NA	NA	CASSGWRGVNEKLFF	TGTGCCAGCAGCGGATGGAGGGGAGTTAATGAAAAACTGTTTTTT
TRBV27	TRBJ2-7	once	TRBD2	CASSLWTSGSYEQYF	TGTGCCAGCAGTTTATGGACTAGCGGGAGCTACGAGCAGTACTTC
TRBV5-5	TRBJ2-7	NA	NA	CASSLGGSHEQYF	TGTGCCAGCAGCCTTGGAGGGAGCCACGAGCAGTACTTC
TRBV6-1	TRBJ2-7	few	NA	CASSEALRQESYEQYF	TGTGCCAGCAGTGAAGCGCTTAGGCAGGAATCCTACGAGCAGTACTTC
TRBV19	TRBJ1-2	NA	NA	CASNDQGINYGYTF	TGTGCCAGTAATGACCAGGGTATTAACTATGGCTACACCTTC
TRBV20-1	TRBJ2-1	NA	NA	CSATPYNEQFF	TGCAGTGCTACCCCTTACAATGAGCAGTTCTTC
TRBV28	TRBJ2-2	NA	TRBD2	CASSSPSGSWATGELFF	TGTGCCAGCAGCTCGCCTAGCGGGAGTTGGGCCACCGGGGAGCTGTTTTTT
TRBV11-2	TRBJ2-7	NA	NA	CASSLRQSYEQYF	TGTGCCAGCAGCTTAAGACAGTCGTACGAGCAGTACTTC
TRBV28	TRBJ2-3	NA	TRBD2	CASSLYGGREGTDTQYF	TGTGCCAGCAGTTTATACGGCGGGAGAGAGGGCACAGATACGCAGTATTTT
TRBV7-2	TRBJ2-7	NA	NA	CASSLGGLYTYEQYF	TGTGCCAGCAGCTTAGGGGGACTGTACACCTACGAGCAGTACTTC
TRBV9	TRBJ2-7	NA	TRBD2	CASSNGTSGPYEQYF	TGTGCCAGCAGCAATGGGACTAGCGGACCCTACGAGCAGTACTTC
TRBV27	TRBJ2-1	NA	TRBD2	CASSLRGTSYEQFF	TGTGCCAGCAGTTTACGGGGGACTAGCTATGAGCAGTTCTTC
TRBV3-1/TRBV3-2	TRBJ2-3	NA	NA	CASSQGNPGGGADTQYF	TGTGCCAGCAGCCAGGGTAACCCGGGGGGCGGGGCAGATACGCAGTATTTT
TRBV6-6	TRBJ2-3	NA	TRBD2	CASSYGFLAGMDTQYF	TGTGCCAGCAGTTACGGCTTCCTAGCGGGAATGGATACGCAGTATTTT
TRBV7-6	TRBJ2-7	NA	TRBD1	CASSPRQGVTYEQYF	TGTGCCAGCAGCCCGAGACAGGGGGTAACCTACGAGCAGTACTTC
TRBV24-1	TRBJ2-7	NA	NA	CATSDTREGRYEQYF	TGTGCCACCAGTGATACTCGAGAGGGAAGATACGAGCAGTACTTC
TRBV6-1	TRBJ2-1	NA	NA	CASSEVRGTSPQFF	TGTGCCAGCAGTGAAGTACGGGGTACCTCCCCACAGTTCTTC
TRBV7-9	TRBJ2-3	NA	NA	CASSRQLGTLTRDTQYF	TGTGCCAGCAGCCGGCAACTCGGGACACTCACTAGGGATACGCAGTATTTT
TRBV7-3	TRBJ2-3	NA	NA	CASSLIESDTQYF	TGTGCCAGCAGCTTAATTGAGAGCGATACGCAGTATTTT
TRBV9	TRBJ2-7	NA	NA	CASSVTSASYEQYF	TGTGCCAGCAGCGTAACTAGTGCCTCCTACGAGCAGTACTTC
TRBV5-1	TRBJ1-2	NA	TRBD1	CASSPGQGVWVYGGYTF	TGCGCCAGCAGCCCCGGACAGGGAGTTTGGGTCTATGGGGGCTACACCTTC
TRBV19	TRBJ2-2	NA	TRBD2	CASRGMTSGIGGGELFF	TGTGCCAGTAGAGGGATGACTAGCGGGATAGGGGGCGGGGAGCTGTTTTTT
TRBV28	TRBJ1-1	NA	NA	CASSQRVETTEAFF	TGTGCCAGCTCCCAGAGAGTGGAGACCACTGAAGCTTTCTTT